These 21 T cell receptor beta chains share one sample of origin, sequenced in a study of CD4 T cells in relation to SARS-CoV-2 and coronaviruses. What these receptors recognize is not known. CD4+ T cells from unexposed donors were obtained before the COVID-19 pandemic (2011-2018). Isolation of CD4+ T cells took place after around eleven days in culture. Sequencing used immunoSEQ multiplex PCR; TCRdb keeps in-frame clones, though not all of them. This table has tens of thousands of clones, around 67% appearing once. The sequencing sample was made of CD4+ T cells from PBMCs, cultured in vitro. The receptors were sampled from a human donor in good health.

This clone was counted between two and nine times. V is TRBV6-1 and J is TRBJ2-3; 7 bases match TRBD2. Germline V gene sequence: CDR1 MNHNS, CDR2 SASEGT. This CDR3 contains 18 residues. The V segment lost 1 base and the J segment 6 bases; nucleotides outside the gene matches: 16. The CDR3 loop reads CASSEDIFLGGRMDTQYF. The CDR3 bases are TGTGCCAGCAGTGAAGATATATTCCTGGGGGGGAGGATGGATACGCAGTATTTT.

The rearrangement joins TRBV2 to TRBJ1-3, with 7 bases aligning to TRBD1. The CDR3 is 13 residues long. Germline CDR1 SNHLY, CDR2 FYNNEI. Trimming took 6 bases from V and 3 from J; bases not matched to a gene: 2. CDR3 region: CASRGDSGNTIYF. The CDR3 nucleotides are TGTGCCAGCAGGGGGGACAGTGGAAACACCATATATTTT.

In its sample, this clone was seen a few times. The chain recombines TRBV3-1 (or the pseudogene TRBV3-2) with TRBJ1-1; TRBD1 matches at 9 bases. This CDR3 has 16 residues. Germline V lookup: CDR1 LGHDT, CDR2 YNNKEL (reference sequence). J gave up 4 bases and V 3 bases, and 9 bases lay outside the gene matches. The CDR3 DNA follows: TGTGCCAGCAGCCACCGAATAGGGACAGGGAGCACTGAAGCTTTCTTT. Encoded protein: CASSHRIGTGSTEAFF.

The genes are TRBV28 and TRBJ1-1; tentatively, D is TRBD1 (6 bases). Trimming shortened V by 4 bases and J by 2 bases, and 14 bases separated the two germline ends. CDR3 length equals 15 residues. From germline, CDR1 is MDHEN and CDR2 SYDVKM. The DNA of the CDR3 is TGTGCCAGCAGTTCCCGGGGAGGGGGTAACACTGAAGCTTTCTTT. As protein: CASSSRGGGNTEAFF.

A few counts support this clone. The V call is TRBV5-1, the J call TRBJ1-3, with 8 bases fitting TRBD1. The CDR3 contains 16 residues. Germline loops: CDR1 SGHRS, CDR2 YFSETQ. V was clipped by 4 bases and J by 0 bases; unmatched bases: 6. CDR3 sequence (DNA): TGCGCCAGCAGCGGGGGGACAGGTAACTCTGGAAACACCATATATTTT. Amino acid sequence: CASSGGTGNSGNTIYF.

This chain uses TRBV5-1 with TRBJ2-7; a possible D gene is TRBD2 (6 bases). There are 14 residues in the CDR3. Trimming took off 4 bases at V and 6 bases at J, with 17 bases between the two ends. CDR1 SGHRS and CDR2 YFSETQ come from the germline V gene. The CDR3 is CASSQIPGAAEQYF. The CDR3 DNA sequence: TGCGCCAGCAGCCAAATCCCGGGAGCCGCCGAGCAGTACTTC. The full variable domain, in which reference TRBV5-1 and TRBJ2-7 provide the parts outside the CDR3, is KAGVTQTPRYLIKTRGQQVTLSCSPISGHRSVSWYQQTPGQGLQFLFEYFSETQRNKGNFPGRFSGRQFSNSRSEMNVSTLELGDSALYLCASSQIPGAAEQYFGPGTRLTVT.

The chain joins TRBV27 to TRBJ1-6; tentatively, D is TRBD1 (6 bases). Trimming removed 5 bases at V and 0 bases at J, with 11 bases between. This CDR3 has 16 residues. Germline CDR1 is MNHEY and CDR2 is SMNVEV (reference sequence). Here the CDR3 reads CASSNGQSSYNSPLHF. DNA for the CDR3: TGTGCCAGCAGTAACGGACAGAGCTCCTATAATTCACCCCTCCACTTT.

The chain couples TRBV3-1 (or the pseudogene TRBV3-2) to TRBJ1-6; D is perhaps TRBD1 (6 bases). CDR1 is LGHDT, CDR2 YNNKEL, per germline (reference sequence). The CDR3 spans 14 residues. Between the trimmed V and J ends, which lost 2 bases and 9 bases, there was a span of 11 bases. For the CDR3, the DNA is TGTGCCAGCAGCCAAATGAGGGGGAGTTCACCCCTCCACTTT. It yields the protein CASSQMRGSSPLHF.

Only one count was recorded for this clone. CDR3 loop: CASRPRDWSYNEQFF. Written as DNA, the CDR3 is TGTGCCAGCAGACCCCGGGACTGGAGCTACAATGAGCAGTTCTTC. V usage is TRBV2 and J usage is TRBJ2-1; TRBD2 might be the D (6 bases). This CDR3 region has 15 residues. Trimming stripped 6 bases from V and 3 bases from J, with 15 bases between. Germline assignment: CDR1 SNHLY and CDR2 FYNNEI.

J is TRBJ1-5 and V is TRBV10-3; D possibly corresponds to TRBD1 (5 bases). Germline-derived CDR1 and CDR2 are ENHRY and SYGVKD. The CDR3 loop spans 14 amino acids. Deletions cut 6 bases from V and 6 bases from J, with 15 bases between. CDR3 coding DNA: TGTGCCATCAGCGGAGCGGGGCCCGGTCAGCCCCAGCATTTT. Translation: CAISGAGPGQPQHF.

This clone was seen just once. This chain joins TRBV19 and TRBJ1-4; D unclear. V dropped 0 bases and J dropped 5 bases, with 7 bases sitting between them. Germline CDR1 is LNHDA and CDR2 is SQIVND (reference sequence). CDR3 length: 14 residues. This chain's CDR3 is CASSIDHRNEKLFF. The CDR3, as DNA: TGTGCCAGTAGTATAGATCATCGGAATGAAAAACTGTTTTTT.

The J gene is TRBJ2-3, the V gene TRBV7-9, with D perhaps matching TRBD2 (5 bases). Germline V gene sequence: CDR1 SEHNR, CDR2 FQNEAQ (reference sequence). Trimming shortened V by 5 bases and J by 6 bases, and 21 bases separated the two germline ends. This CDR3 has 16 amino acids. The DNA of the CDR3 is TGTGCCAGCAGCCCGGGCGGCCGGGGTGGTCCGGATACGCAGTATTTT. It is translated as CASSPGGRGGPDTQYF.

This chain joins TRBV11-3 and TRBJ2-1; 11 bases align to TRBD2. With 2 bases clipped from V and 9 bases from J, the junction kept 9 bases outside the gene matches. The CDR3 has 16 residues. Germline V gene sequence: CDR1 SGHNT, CDR2 YENEEA. CDR3 region: CASSLPGTSGRGEQFF. The CDR3, as DNA: TGTGCCAGCAGCTTACCCGGGACTAGCGGACGGGGTGAGCAGTTCTTC.

This clone has only a few counts. The chain recombines TRBV5-1 with TRBJ2-2, with D hard to call. Germline V gene sequence: CDR1 SGHRS, CDR2 YFSETQ. CDR3 length equals 15 residues. V was pared by 4 bases and J by 1 base, with 11 bases between. The CDR3 is CASSQYTLNTGELFF. CDR3 DNA: TGCGCCAGCAGCCAATATACACTGAACACCGGGGAGCTGTTTTTT.

The V and J genes are TRBV7-9 and TRBJ2-6, with D unclear. Trimming removed 5 bases at V and 2 bases at J, with 4 bases between. Looked up from germline, CDR1 is SEHNR and CDR2 is FQNEAQ (reference sequence). There are 13 residues in the CDR3. CDR3 amino acids: CASSGTGANVLTF. DNA of the CDR3: TGTGCCAGCAGCGGAACTGGGGCCAACGTCCTGACTTTC.

This chain uses TRBV28 with TRBJ2-2; a possible D gene is TRBD2 (5 bases). The V and J ends lost 9 bases and 4 bases respectively, with 12 bases between them. CDR3 length: 13 residues. The germline CDR1 and CDR2 sequences are MDHEN and SYDVKM. In DNA form, the CDR3 reads TGTGCCAGTTCGAGAGGAGGCACCGGGGAGCTGTTTTTT. Translated: CASSRGGTGELFF.

CDR3 amino acids: CAWSVLVEKLFF. In DNA, the CDR3 is TGTGCCTGGAGTGTACTAGTTGAAAAACTGTTTTTT. The rearrangement joins TRBV30 to TRBJ1-4; no reliable D call. V lost 0 bases to trimming and J lost 7 bases, with 6 bases between them. Germline CDR1 and CDR2: GTSNPN and SVGIG (reference sequence). This CDR3 comprises 12 residues.

The chain recombines TRBV6-4 with TRBJ2-2; D gene ambiguous. V was trimmed by 6 bases and J by 2 bases, leaving 10 bases between them. The CDR3 covers 14 residues. CDR1 is MRHNA and CDR2 is SNTAGT in the germline V gene. As DNA, the CDR3 is TGTGCCAGCAGATCCGACTTAAACACCGGGGAGCTGTTTTTT. Translating gives CASRSDLNTGELFF.

The chain has TRBV18 and TRBJ1-1, with 7 bases aligning to TRBD1. The CDR3 contains 17 residues. The V segment lost 2 bases and the J segment 3 bases; nucleotides outside the gene matches: 12. Germline V gene sequence: CDR1 KGHSH, CDR2 LQKENI. The DNA of the CDR3 is TGTGCCAGCTCACCATTCTCAGGGGGTAGTAGGGACACTGAAGCTTTCTTT. This encodes CASSPFSGGSRDTEAFF.

This chain uses TRBV7-2 with TRBJ1-3; TRBD1 aligns across 7 bases. V lost 1 base to trimming and J lost 2 bases; unmatched junction nucleotides: 2. Germline CDR1 SGHTA, CDR2 FQGNSA. This CDR3 spans 15 amino acids. CDR3 bases: TGTGCCAGCAGCTTAGTCACAGGGGCTGGAAACACCATATATTTT. Protein sequence: CASSLVTGAGNTIYF.

The CDR3 nucleotides read TGTGCCACCAGCCCACGGGGGGACACCGGGGAGCTGTTTTTT. This codes for CATSPRGDTGELFF. This chain connects TRBV15 to TRBJ2-2; 7 bases line up with TRBD2. J gave up 3 bases and V 5 bases, and 3 bases lay outside the gene matches. This CDR3 contains 14 residues. The germline V gene has CDR1 LNHNV and CDR2 YYDKDF (reference sequence). The variable domain in full, completed from reference TRBV15 and TRBJ2-2, reads DAMVIQNPRYQVTQFGKPVTLSCSQTLNHNVMYWYQQKSSQAPKLLFHYYDKDFNNEADTPDNFQSRRPNTSFCFLDIRSPGLGDTAMYLCATSPRGDTGELFFGEGSRLTVL.